Listed below are T cell receptor beta chains from one sample, sequenced in a study of metastatic and nonmetastatic thyroid tumors. TCRdb reprocessed the PCR reads via MiXCR. The sample holds under 95,000 clones, 7.5% to 9% seen once. Sequencing was carried out using blood. The receptors here all came from a female donor with papillary thyroid cancer or a benign thyroid nodule (not recorded which). Some clones in this sample may be carry-over from other donors' samples. Each CDR3 is given with its conserved first and last residue. A D gene is named only where the DNA matches it firmly. Rows may omit the clone size; those that give it use once, few, many or a size class.

clone_size: many; j_call: TRBJ2-6; v_call: TRBV13; d_call: -; cdr3_aa: CASSLESLSSGANVLTF; cdr3_nt: TGTGCCAGCAGCTTGGAGAGTCTTAGCTCTGGGGCCAACGTCCTGACTTTC
clone_size: many; j_call: TRBJ2-5; v_call: TRBV27; d_call: -; cdr3_aa: CASSRRGETQYF; cdr3_nt: TGTGCCAGCAGTCGTAGGGGGGAGACCCAGTACTTC
clone_size: many; j_call: TRBJ2-5; v_call: TRBV18; d_call: -; cdr3_aa: CASSSTGRETQYF; cdr3_nt: TGTGCCAGCTCATCCACAGGGCGGGAGACCCAGTACTTC
clone_size: many; j_call: TRBJ2-7; v_call: TRBV11-2; d_call: -; cdr3_aa: CASSPGSSYEQYF; cdr3_nt: TGTGCCAGCAGCCCTGGGAGCTCCTACGAGCAGTACTTC
clone_size: many; j_call: TRBJ2-1; v_call: TRBV11-2; d_call: TRBD2; cdr3_aa: CASSITLAGGNNEQFF; cdr3_nt: TGTGCCAGCAGCATCACTCTAGCGGGGGGGAACAATGAGCAGTTCTTC
clone_size: -; j_call: TRBJ1-5; v_call: TRBV19; d_call: -; cdr3_aa: CATLTRDKRGYSNQPQHF; cdr3_nt: TGTGCCACCCTAACCCGGGACAAAAGGGGATATAGCAATCAGCCCCAGCATTTT
clone_size: many; j_call: TRBJ2-1; v_call: TRBV6-1; d_call: -; cdr3_aa: CASSEEPGLGEQFF; cdr3_nt: TGTGCCAGCAGTGAAGAACCTGGGTTAGGGGAGCAGTTCTTC
clone_size: many; j_call: TRBJ2-1; v_call: TRBV11-2; d_call: TRBD1; cdr3_aa: CASSLGGQGKREQFF; cdr3_nt: TGTGCCAGCAGCTTAGGGGGACAGGGGAAGCGTGAGCAGTTCTTC
clone_size: many; j_call: TRBJ1-5; v_call: TRBV4-1; d_call: -; cdr3_aa: CASSPDSFGGQPQHF; cdr3_nt: TGCGCCAGCAGCCCCGACTCCTTCGGGGGTCAGCCCCAGCATTTT
clone_size: -; j_call: TRBJ1-1; v_call: TRBV10-3; d_call: -; cdr3_aa: CAIRVGRYTEAFF; cdr3_nt: TGTGCCATCAGAGTGGGTCGGTACACTGAGGCTTTCTTT
clone_size: many; j_call: TRBJ1-3; v_call: TRBV5-1; d_call: -; cdr3_aa: CASRQGGNTIYF; cdr3_nt: TGCGCCAGCAGACAGGGTGGAAACACCATATATTTT
clone_size: many; j_call: TRBJ2-3; v_call: TRBV7-2; d_call: -; cdr3_aa: CASSLRRPTAFSTDTQYF; cdr3_nt: TGTGCCAGCAGCTTACGCAGGCCCACCGCTTTTAGCACAGATACGCAGTATTTT
clone_size: few; j_call: TRBJ2-2; v_call: TRBV5-4; d_call: -; cdr3_aa: CASSLVGRDTGELFF; cdr3_nt: TGTGCCAGCAGCTTGGTGGGGCGGGACACCGGGGAGCTGTTTTTT
clone_size: few; j_call: TRBJ2-5; v_call: TRBV20-1; d_call: TRBD2; cdr3_aa: CSADGLAGETQYF; cdr3_nt: TGCAGTGCCGACGGACTAGCGGGCGAGACCCAGTACTTC
clone_size: many; j_call: TRBJ2-1; v_call: TRBV20-1; d_call: -; cdr3_aa: CSASIWRGVDMEQFF; cdr3_nt: TGCAGTGCTTCGATTTGGCGGGGAGTCGATATGGAGCAGTTCTTC
clone_size: many; j_call: TRBJ2-3; v_call: TRBV29-1; d_call: -; cdr3_aa: CSVLGSDTQYF; cdr3_nt: TGCAGCGTTCTAGGTTCAGATACGCAGTATTTT
clone_size: many; j_call: TRBJ2-7; v_call: TRBV2; d_call: TRBD2; cdr3_aa: CASSHSGGTYYEQYF; cdr3_nt: TGTGCCAGCAGTCACAGCGGGGGGACTTACTACGAGCAGTACTTC
clone_size: many; j_call: TRBJ1-2; v_call: TRBV25-1; d_call: TRBD1; cdr3_aa: CASSGGQRANYGYTF; cdr3_nt: TGTGCCAGCAGTGGGGGACAGAGAGCTAACTATGGCTACACCTTC
clone_size: few; j_call: TRBJ2-3; v_call: TRBV6-1; d_call: -; cdr3_aa: CASSLRGERDTQYF; cdr3_nt: TGTGCCAGCAGTTTAAGGGGGGAAAGGGATACGCAGTATTTT
clone_size: many; j_call: TRBJ2-7; v_call: TRBV2; d_call: -; cdr3_aa: CASSPGTAEQYF; cdr3_nt: TGTGCCAGCAGCCCCGGGACCGCCGAGCAGTACTTC
clone_size: many; j_call: TRBJ2-1; v_call: TRBV6-2/TRBV6-3; d_call: TRBD2; cdr3_aa: CASRGGGAGEQFF; cdr3_nt: TGTGCCAGCAGGGGCGGGGGGGCCGGTGAGCAGTTCTTC
clone_size: -; j_call: TRBJ1-1; v_call: TRBV5-1; d_call: TRBD1; cdr3_aa: CASSLTGQGRDEAFF; cdr3_nt: TGCGCCAGCAGCTTGACGGGACAGGGGAGAGATGAAGCTTTCTTT
clone_size: many; j_call: TRBJ1-6; v_call: TRBV5-6; d_call: TRBD1; cdr3_aa: CASRSGTGVRNSPLHF; cdr3_nt: TGTGCCAGCAGAAGCGGGACAGGGGTAAGGAATTCACCCCTCCACTTT
clone_size: many; j_call: TRBJ2-2; v_call: TRBV5-1; d_call: TRBD2; cdr3_aa: CASSHFPSGGSSNTGELFF; cdr3_nt: TGCGCCAGCAGCCATTTCCCTAGCGGGGGTTCGTCGAACACCGGGGAGCTGTTTTTT
clone_size: many; j_call: TRBJ2-5; v_call: TRBV6-4; d_call: TRBD1; cdr3_aa: CASSGRGQETQYF; cdr3_nt: TGTGCCAGCAGTGGCAGGGGGCAAGAGACCCAGTACTTC
clone_size: many; j_call: TRBJ1-5; v_call: TRBV11-2; d_call: -; cdr3_aa: CASSFSLSNQPQHF; cdr3_nt: TGTGCCAGCAGTTTCAGTCTTAGCAATCAGCCCCAGCATTTT
clone_size: many; j_call: TRBJ2-2; v_call: TRBV7-9; d_call: -; cdr3_aa: CASSAGGTNTGELFF; cdr3_nt: TGTGCCAGCAGTGCTGGGGGGACGAACACCGGGGAGCTGTTTTTT
clone_size: -; j_call: TRBJ2-1; v_call: TRBV6-1; d_call: -; cdr3_aa: CASSAREPDRDEQFF; cdr3_nt: TGTGCCAGCAGTGCCCGGGAACCCGACCGCGATGAGCAGTTCTTC
clone_size: many; j_call: TRBJ2-5; v_call: TRBV5-1; d_call: TRBD1; cdr3_aa: CASSLGDRGYQTQYF; cdr3_nt: TGCGCCAGCAGCTTAGGTGACAGGGGGTACCAGACCCAGTACTTC
clone_size: many; j_call: TRBJ1-2; v_call: TRBV3-1; d_call: TRBD1; cdr3_aa: CASTGGNGYTF; cdr3_nt: TGTGCCTCTACAGGGGGCAATGGCTACACCTTC
clone_size: -; j_call: TRBJ1-2; v_call: TRBV19; d_call: -; cdr3_aa: CASSMSFSIYGYTF; cdr3_nt: TGTGCCAGTAGTATGTCGTTCAGTATCTATGGCTACACCTTC
clone_size: many; j_call: TRBJ2-2; v_call: TRBV9; d_call: -; cdr3_aa: CASSEGTGELFF; cdr3_nt: TGTGCCAGCAGCGAGGGGACCGGGGAGCTGTTTTTT
clone_size: few; j_call: TRBJ2-5; v_call: TRBV5-1; d_call: TRBD1; cdr3_aa: CASSAGQGVETQYF; cdr3_nt: TGCGCCAGCAGCGCCGGACAGGGGGTAGAGACCCAGTACTTC
clone_size: many; j_call: TRBJ2-1; v_call: TRBV19; d_call: -; cdr3_aa: CASSTAGYNEQFF; cdr3_nt: TGTGCCAGTAGTACCGCAGGATACAATGAGCAGTTCTTC
clone_size: -; j_call: TRBJ2-1; v_call: TRBV5-1; d_call: -; cdr3_aa: CASSLEGVASRNEQFF; cdr3_nt: TGCGCCAGCAGCTTGGAGGGGGTCGCCTCCCGGAATGAGCAGTTCTTC
clone_size: many; j_call: TRBJ2-5; v_call: TRBV2; d_call: TRBD2; cdr3_aa: CASDSRGAGQETQYF; cdr3_nt: TGTGCCTCGGACTCGCGGGGGGCTGGTCAAGAGACCCAGTACTTC
clone_size: -; j_call: TRBJ2-3; v_call: TRBV18; d_call: TRBD1; cdr3_aa: CASSPYGQGTDTQYF; cdr3_nt: TGTGCCAGCTCACCATACGGACAGGGCACAGATACGCAGTATTTT